This T cell receptor beta chain emerged from a study of beta chain features in type 1 diabetes. Turning to the study itself: Sorted cells from all samples, numbering fewer than 120,000,000, were examined. The study's findings and limits: There was a moderate but significant shortening of TCRB CDR3s in all four CD4+ subsets of Type 1 diabetes patients. A greater similarity of naive, central memory and Treg TCRB repertoires was seen among patients than among healthy donors.

Worth noting for this clone: The antigen is undetermined.

Expressed TCRB transcripts were sequenced because the isolated RNA had all been reverse transcribed beforehand. Profiling relied on immunoSEQ multiplex PCR, and the TCRdb table lists in-frame clones only, not all of them. The repertoire holds 220,000 or so clones, with about 71% as singletons. Per germline, CDR1 SQVTM and CDR2 ANQGSEA. V was clipped by 2 bases and J by 4 bases, with 11 bases between them. This CDR3 spans 13 amino acids. One heparinised blood draw averaging approximately 100 mL was given by each donor. The sequence derives from a man aged 30 to 39 in good health. The rearrangement links TRBV29-1 to TRBJ1-1; a weak D match, TRBD1 (5 bases). The sequenced sample was naive CD4+ T cells from blood. The CDR3 loop is CSVESGGRTEAFF. In nucleotides, the CDR3 is TGCAGCGTTGAATCTGGGGGTCGCACTGAAGCTTTCTTT.